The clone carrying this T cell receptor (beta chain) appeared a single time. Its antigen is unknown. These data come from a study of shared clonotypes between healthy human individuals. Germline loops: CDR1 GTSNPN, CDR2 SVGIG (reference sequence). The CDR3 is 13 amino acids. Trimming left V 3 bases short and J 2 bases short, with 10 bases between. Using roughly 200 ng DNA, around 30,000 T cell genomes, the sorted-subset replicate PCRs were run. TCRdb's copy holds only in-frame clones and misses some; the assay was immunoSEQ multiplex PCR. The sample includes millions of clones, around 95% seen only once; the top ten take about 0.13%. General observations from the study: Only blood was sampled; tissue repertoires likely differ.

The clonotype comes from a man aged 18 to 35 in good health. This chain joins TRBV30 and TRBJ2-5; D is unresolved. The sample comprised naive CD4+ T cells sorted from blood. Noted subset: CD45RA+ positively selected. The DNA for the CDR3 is TGTGCCTGGAGGACTGGGCCACAAGAGACCCAGTACTTC. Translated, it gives CAWRTGPQETQYF.